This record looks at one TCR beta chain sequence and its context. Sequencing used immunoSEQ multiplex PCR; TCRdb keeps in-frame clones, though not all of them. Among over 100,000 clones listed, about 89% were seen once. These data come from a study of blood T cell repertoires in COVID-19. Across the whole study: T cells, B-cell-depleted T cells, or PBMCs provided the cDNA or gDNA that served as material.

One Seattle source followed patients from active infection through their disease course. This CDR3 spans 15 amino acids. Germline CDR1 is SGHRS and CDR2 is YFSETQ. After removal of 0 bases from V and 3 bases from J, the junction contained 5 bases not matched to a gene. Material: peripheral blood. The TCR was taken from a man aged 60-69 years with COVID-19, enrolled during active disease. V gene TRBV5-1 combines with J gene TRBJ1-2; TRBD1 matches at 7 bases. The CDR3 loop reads CASSLARGEDYGYTF. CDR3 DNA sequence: TGCGCCAGCAGCTTGGCCAGGGGGGAAGACTATGGCTACACCTTC.